This is a list of T cell receptor beta chains from one sample in a study of cytomegalovirus exposure and HLA in healthy donors. Libraries were prepared by immunoSEQ multiplex PCR; TCRdb keeps only in-frame clonotypes and omits some of them. The table shows about 190,000 clones, with more than 65% occurring only once. The sequenced sample was PBMCs. These receptors all come from a man aged 40-50 years in good health and CMV-seropositive. CDR3s include the opening cysteine and the closing phenylalanine or tryptophan. Each record gives: J gene, V gene, D gene, clone size, CDR3 DNA, CDR3 protein. D genes are given only for firm matches. Some rows have no size entry. The others give once, few or many, or a class for an expanded clone.

j_gene: TRBJ2-7; v_gene: TRBV7-2; d_gene: TRBD2; abundance: -; CDR3nt: TGTGCCAGCAGCCGGGCTAGCGGGAGTGAGTACGAGCAGTACTTC; CDR3aa: CASSRASGSEYEQYF
j_gene: TRBJ2-3; v_gene: TRBV6-5; d_gene: TRBD2; abundance: -; CDR3nt: TGTGCCAGCAGTTACTCGGGAGGGGCTGGCACAGATACGCAGTATTTT; CDR3aa: CASSYSGGAGTDTQYF
j_gene: TRBJ1-2; v_gene: TRBV27; d_gene: TRBD1; abundance: few; CDR3nt: TGTGCCAGCAGTCCAAGGACAGGGCGAATCGGCTACACCTTC; CDR3aa: CASSPRTGRIGYTF
j_gene: TRBJ1-1; v_gene: TRBV7-9; d_gene: -; abundance: few; CDR3nt: TGTGCCAGCAGCTTAAGGGAGGGGAACACTGAAGCTTTCTTT; CDR3aa: CASSLREGNTEAFF
j_gene: TRBJ2-3; v_gene: TRBV9; d_gene: -; abundance: once; CDR3nt: TGTGCCAGCAGCGCTGAACATAGCACAGATACGCAGTATTTT; CDR3aa: CASSAEHSTDTQYF
j_gene: TRBJ1-5; v_gene: TRBV19; d_gene: -; abundance: -; CDR3nt: TGTGCCAGTAGTATAGATCCCAGGGAAGGGGGTCCCAATCAGCCCCAGCATTTT; CDR3aa: CASSIDPREGGPNQPQHF
j_gene: TRBJ2-2; v_gene: TRBV30; d_gene: -; abundance: -; CDR3nt: TGTGCCTGGAGGGCCGTTTCGGGGGACACCGGGGAGCTGTTTTTT; CDR3aa: CAWRAVSGDTGELFF
j_gene: TRBJ1-4; v_gene: TRBV7-9; d_gene: -; abundance: -; CDR3nt: TGTGCCAGCAGCACCAGGACAGCAACTAATGAAAAACTGTTTTTT; CDR3aa: CASSTRTATNEKLFF
j_gene: TRBJ2-7; v_gene: TRBV14; d_gene: -; abundance: -; CDR3nt: TGTGCCAGCAGCCCATTTTCGGGAGCCCATTTCCTCGAGCAGTACTTC; CDR3aa: CASSPFSGAHFLEQYF
j_gene: TRBJ2-1; v_gene: TRBV19; d_gene: TRBD2; abundance: -; CDR3nt: TGTGCCAGTAGTTTATTCGGCGGGGGACCCTACAATGAGCAGTTCTTC; CDR3aa: CASSLFGGGPYNEQFF
j_gene: TRBJ1-1; v_gene: TRBV19; d_gene: -; abundance: -; CDR3nt: TGTGCCAGTAGTATAGACCTTGGGGCGAACACTGAAGCTTTCTTT; CDR3aa: CASSIDLGANTEAFF
j_gene: TRBJ2-1; v_gene: TRBV7-2; d_gene: -; abundance: -; CDR3nt: TGTGCCAGCAGCTTATACGGGGGCTCCTACAATGAGCAGTTCTTC; CDR3aa: CASSLYGGSYNEQFF
j_gene: TRBJ2-1; v_gene: TRBV27; d_gene: TRBD2; abundance: -; CDR3nt: TGTGCCTTAGGACGCAGCGGGAGTTTCCATGAGCAGTTCTTC; CDR3aa: CALGRSGSFHEQFF
j_gene: TRBJ2-5; v_gene: TRBV7-2; d_gene: -; abundance: -; CDR3nt: TGTGCCAGCAGCTTAAATCGAGGGACCCAGTACTTC; CDR3aa: CASSLNRGTQYF
j_gene: TRBJ1-5; v_gene: TRBV14; d_gene: -; abundance: -; CDR3nt: TGTGCCAAGGGAGAGTTTAGCAATCAGCCCCAGCATTTT; CDR3aa: CAKGEFSNQPQHF
j_gene: TRBJ1-1; v_gene: TRBV7-6; d_gene: TRBD1; abundance: -; CDR3nt: TGTGCCAGCAGCCCGACAGGGGGGCCCACTGAAGCTTTCTTT; CDR3aa: CASSPTGGPTEAFF
j_gene: TRBJ1-5; v_gene: TRBV9; d_gene: -; abundance: once; CDR3nt: TGTGCCAGCAGCGTAGCTGTAAATCAGCCCCAGCATTTT; CDR3aa: CASSVAVNQPQHF
j_gene: TRBJ2-7; v_gene: TRBV7-2; d_gene: -; abundance: -; CDR3nt: TGTGCCAGCAGCCCGTTGGAGGGCGACGAGCAGTACTTC; CDR3aa: CASSPLEGDEQYF
j_gene: TRBJ2-7; v_gene: TRBV7-9; d_gene: TRBD1; abundance: -; CDR3nt: TGTGCCAGCAGCCCCCGGACAGGTTTGAACTACGAGCAGTACTTC; CDR3aa: CASSPRTGLNYEQYF
j_gene: TRBJ1-1; v_gene: TRBV5-6; d_gene: -; abundance: -; CDR3nt: TGTGCCAGCAGCGGGGGGAACGCTGAAGCTTTCTTT; CDR3aa: CASSGGNAEAFF
j_gene: TRBJ2-7; v_gene: TRBV11-1; d_gene: -; abundance: -; CDR3nt: TGTGCCAGCAGCTTAGTGAGCTACGAGCAGTACTTC; CDR3aa: CASSLVSYEQYF
j_gene: TRBJ1-6; v_gene: TRBV15; d_gene: -; abundance: -; CDR3nt: TGTGCCACCAGCAGAGATCGGGGAGATAGAACGCCCCTCCACTTT; CDR3aa: CATSRDRGDRTPLHF
j_gene: TRBJ2-5; v_gene: TRBV11-3; d_gene: TRBD1; abundance: -; CDR3nt: TGTGCCAGCAGCCCTAAGGGGACAGGGGCCCAAGAGACCCAGTACTTC; CDR3aa: CASSPKGTGAQETQYF
j_gene: TRBJ1-4; v_gene: TRBV5-6; d_gene: TRBD1; abundance: -; CDR3nt: TGTGCCAGCAGCTGGTGGACAGGGGATGAAAAACTGTTTTTT; CDR3aa: CASSWWTGDEKLFF
j_gene: TRBJ2-1; v_gene: TRBV27; d_gene: -; abundance: once; CDR3nt: TGTGCCAGCAGTTTTGGGGCGAGCTCCTACAATGAGCAGTTCTTC; CDR3aa: CASSFGASSYNEQFF
j_gene: TRBJ2-1; v_gene: TRBV5-8; d_gene: TRBD1; abundance: -; CDR3nt: TGTGCCAGCAGCACAACCGGGACAGCACGCATCGACAATGAGCAGTTCTTC; CDR3aa: CASSTTGTARIDNEQFF
j_gene: TRBJ2-5; v_gene: TRBV7-9; d_gene: TRBD2; abundance: few; CDR3nt: TGTGCCAGCAGCTTAATACTTACTAGCGGGAGCGTAGAGACCCAGTACTTC; CDR3aa: CASSLILTSGSVETQYF
j_gene: TRBJ2-5; v_gene: TRBV19; d_gene: -; abundance: -; CDR3nt: TGTGCCAGTAACGCTTTTGGTGAGCAAGAGACCCAGTACTTC; CDR3aa: CASNAFGEQETQYF
j_gene: TRBJ2-3; v_gene: TRBV7-3; d_gene: -; abundance: -; CDR3nt: TGTGCCAGCAGCTTAATTGGGCAAGACACAGATACGCAGTATTTT; CDR3aa: CASSLIGQDTDTQYF
j_gene: TRBJ1-1; v_gene: TRBV6-1; d_gene: TRBD1; abundance: -; CDR3nt: TGTGCCAGCAGTGGGGACAGCTCAGAAGCTTTCTTT; CDR3aa: CASSGDSSEAFF
j_gene: TRBJ1-4; v_gene: TRBV7-2; d_gene: -; abundance: -; CDR3nt: TGTGCCAGCAGCCGCGGGGAAAAACTGTTTTTT; CDR3aa: CASSRGEKLFF
j_gene: TRBJ2-3; v_gene: TRBV28; d_gene: -; abundance: -; CDR3nt: TGTGCCAGCACTAGCACAGATACGCAGTATTTT; CDR3aa: CASTSTDTQYF
j_gene: TRBJ2-7; v_gene: TRBV27; d_gene: TRBD1; abundance: -; CDR3nt: TGTGCCAGCAGTTTAAGTCTGGGACAGCCCTACGAGCAGCACTTC; CDR3aa: CASSLSLGQPYEQHF
j_gene: TRBJ1-1; v_gene: TRBV10-3; d_gene: TRBD1; abundance: -; CDR3nt: TGTGCCATCAGTGAACAGGGGGGAGGTGAAGCTTTCTTT; CDR3aa: CAISEQGGGEAFF
j_gene: TRBJ1-1; v_gene: TRBV5-1; d_gene: -; abundance: -; CDR3nt: TGCGCCAGCAGCTTGACAGGGCTCAGCTGGACTGAAGCTTTCTTT; CDR3aa: CASSLTGLSWTEAFF
j_gene: TRBJ2-1; v_gene: TRBV7-9; d_gene: -; abundance: once; CDR3nt: TGTGCCAGCAGCTTAGACACTAGCAAGAATGAGCAGTTCTTC; CDR3aa: CASSLDTSKNEQFF
j_gene: TRBJ2-7; v_gene: TRBV15; d_gene: -; abundance: -; CDR3nt: TGTGCCACCAGCAGAGATCACGGTTGCGAGCAGTACTTC; CDR3aa: CATSRDHGCEQYF
j_gene: TRBJ2-7; v_gene: TRBV9; d_gene: -; abundance: once; CDR3nt: TGTGCCAGCAGCGTAGACGTGGGCCCCTACGAGCAGTACTTC; CDR3aa: CASSVDVGPYEQYF
j_gene: TRBJ1-3; v_gene: TRBV5-1; d_gene: -; abundance: -; CDR3nt: TGCGCCAGCAGCTCTCAGGGATACTCTGGAAACACCATATATTTT; CDR3aa: CASSSQGYSGNTIYF
j_gene: TRBJ2-5; v_gene: TRBV5-1; d_gene: -; abundance: once; CDR3nt: TGCGCCAGCAGCTTTCGAGGACTGGAACAAGAGACCCAGTACTTC; CDR3aa: CASSFRGLEQETQYF
j_gene: TRBJ1-2; v_gene: TRBV28; d_gene: -; abundance: few; CDR3nt: TGTGCCAGCAGTTTAACCCTCCGGGGGGGGGATAACTATGGCTACACCTTC; CDR3aa: CASSLTLRGGDNYGYTF
j_gene: TRBJ2-3; v_gene: TRBV10-3; d_gene: TRBD2; abundance: -; CDR3nt: TGTGCCATGAGACTAGCGGGAGGCACCGATACGCAGTATTTT; CDR3aa: CAMRLAGGTDTQYF
j_gene: TRBJ1-1; v_gene: TRBV9; d_gene: TRBD1; abundance: -; CDR3nt: TGTGCCAGCAGCGCAGGGACAGGGGACACTGAAGCTTTCTTT; CDR3aa: CASSAGTGDTEAFF
j_gene: TRBJ1-3; v_gene: TRBV5-4; d_gene: TRBD1; abundance: -; CDR3nt: TGTGCCAGCAGCTTCCGACAGGGGGATGGAAACACCATATATTTT; CDR3aa: CASSFRQGDGNTIYF
j_gene: TRBJ1-1; v_gene: TRBV29-1; d_gene: -; abundance: few; CDR3nt: TGCAGCGTGGGGGCTGCCGAAGCTTTCTTT; CDR3aa: CSVGAAEAFF